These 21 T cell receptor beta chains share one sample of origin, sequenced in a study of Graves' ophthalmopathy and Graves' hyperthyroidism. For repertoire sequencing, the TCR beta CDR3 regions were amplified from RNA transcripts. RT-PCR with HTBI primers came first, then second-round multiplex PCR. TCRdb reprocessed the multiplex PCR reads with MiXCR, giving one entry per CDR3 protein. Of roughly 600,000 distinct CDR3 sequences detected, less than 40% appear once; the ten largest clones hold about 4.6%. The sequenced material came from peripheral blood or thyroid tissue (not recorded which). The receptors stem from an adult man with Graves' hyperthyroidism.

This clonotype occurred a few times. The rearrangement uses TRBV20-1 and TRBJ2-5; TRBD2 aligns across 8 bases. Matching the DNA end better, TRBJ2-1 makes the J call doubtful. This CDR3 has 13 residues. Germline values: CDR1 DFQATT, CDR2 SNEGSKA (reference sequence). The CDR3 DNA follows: TGCAGTGCTGGGGAGCGAGCGGGAGAATCGCAGTTCTTC. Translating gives CSAGERAGESQFF.

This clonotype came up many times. CDR3 residues: CASEGLEGMNTEAFF. DNA of the CDR3: TGTGCCAGCGAGGGTTTGGAGGGAATGAACACTGAAGCTTTCTTT. The chain links TRBV11-2 to TRBJ1-1; D not certain. V was trimmed by 8 bases and J by 0 bases, leaving 16 bases between them. Germline V gene data show CDR1 as SGHAT and CDR2 as FQNNGV. This CDR3 has 15 residues.

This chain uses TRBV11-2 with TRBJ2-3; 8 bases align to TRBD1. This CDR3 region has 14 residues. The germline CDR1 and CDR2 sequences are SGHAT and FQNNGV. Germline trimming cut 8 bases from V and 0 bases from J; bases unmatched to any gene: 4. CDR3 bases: TGTGCCAGCTCTAACAGGGGGAGCACAGATACGCAGTATTTT. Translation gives CASSNRGSTDTQYF.

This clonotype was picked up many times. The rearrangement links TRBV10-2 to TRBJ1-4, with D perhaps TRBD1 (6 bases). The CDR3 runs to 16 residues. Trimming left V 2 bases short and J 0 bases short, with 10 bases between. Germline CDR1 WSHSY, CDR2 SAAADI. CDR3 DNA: TGCGCCAGCAGTGAGGACAGGCTTGCAACTAATGAAAAACTGTTTTTT. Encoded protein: CASSEDRLATNEKLFF.

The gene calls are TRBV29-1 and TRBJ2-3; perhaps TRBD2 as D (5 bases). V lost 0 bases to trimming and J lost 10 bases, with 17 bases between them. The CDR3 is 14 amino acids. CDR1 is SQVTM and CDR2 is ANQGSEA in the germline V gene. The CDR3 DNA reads TGCAGCGTTGAAGATCCCTACGGGGTTACGGCGCAGTATTTT. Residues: CSVEDPYGVTAQYF.

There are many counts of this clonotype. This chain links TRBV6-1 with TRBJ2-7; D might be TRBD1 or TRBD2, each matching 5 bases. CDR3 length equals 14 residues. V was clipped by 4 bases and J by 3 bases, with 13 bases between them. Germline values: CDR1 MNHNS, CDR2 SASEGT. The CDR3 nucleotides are TGTGCCAGCAGTGCCCCGGGACGGATCTACGAGCAGTACTTC. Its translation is CASSAPGRIYEQYF.

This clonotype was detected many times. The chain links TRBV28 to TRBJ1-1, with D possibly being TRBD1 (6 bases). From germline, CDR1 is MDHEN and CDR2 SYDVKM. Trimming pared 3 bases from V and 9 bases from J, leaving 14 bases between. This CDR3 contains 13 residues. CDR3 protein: CASSFQWGAQAFF. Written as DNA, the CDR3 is TGTGCCAGCAGTTTTCAGTGGGGGGCCCAAGCTTTCTTT.

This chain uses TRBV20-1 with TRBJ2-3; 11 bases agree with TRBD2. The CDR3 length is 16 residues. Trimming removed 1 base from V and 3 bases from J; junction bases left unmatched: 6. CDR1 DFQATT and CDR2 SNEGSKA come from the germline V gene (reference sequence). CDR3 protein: CSARVAGGRSTDTQYF. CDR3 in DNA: TGCAGTGCTAGAGTAGCGGGGGGGCGGTCGACAGATACGCAGTATTTT.

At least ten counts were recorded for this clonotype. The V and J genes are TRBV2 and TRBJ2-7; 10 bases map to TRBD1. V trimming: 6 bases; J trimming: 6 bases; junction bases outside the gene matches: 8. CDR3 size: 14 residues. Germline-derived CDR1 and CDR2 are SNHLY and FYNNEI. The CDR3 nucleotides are TGTGCCAGCAGGTCCGGGACAGGGGCCACCGAGCAGTACTTC. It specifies CASRSGTGATEQYF.

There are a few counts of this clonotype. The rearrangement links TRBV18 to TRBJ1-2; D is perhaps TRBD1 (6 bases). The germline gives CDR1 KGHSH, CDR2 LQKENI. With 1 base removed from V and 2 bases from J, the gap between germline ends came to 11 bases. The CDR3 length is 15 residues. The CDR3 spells CASSPQTGANYGYTF. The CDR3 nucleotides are TGTGCCAGCTCACCACAGACAGGAGCGAACTATGGCTACACCTTC.

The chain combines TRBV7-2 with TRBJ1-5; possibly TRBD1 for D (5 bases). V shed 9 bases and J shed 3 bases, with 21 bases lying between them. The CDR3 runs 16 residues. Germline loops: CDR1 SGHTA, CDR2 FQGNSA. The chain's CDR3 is CASNRPGGSINQPQHF. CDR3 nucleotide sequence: TGTGCCAGTAATAGACCGGGGGGGTCAATCAATCAGCCCCAGCATTTT.

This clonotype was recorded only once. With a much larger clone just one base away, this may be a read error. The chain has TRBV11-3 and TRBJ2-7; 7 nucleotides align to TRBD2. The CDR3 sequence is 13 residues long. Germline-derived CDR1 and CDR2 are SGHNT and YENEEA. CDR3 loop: CASSAGTKYERYF. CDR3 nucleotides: TGTGCCAGCAGCGCCGGGACTAAGTACGAGCGGTACTTC.

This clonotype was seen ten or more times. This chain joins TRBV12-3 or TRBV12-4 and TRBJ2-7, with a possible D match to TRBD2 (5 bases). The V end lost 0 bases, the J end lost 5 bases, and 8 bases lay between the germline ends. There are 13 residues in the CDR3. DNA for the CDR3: TGTGCCAGCAGTTTAGCGGGGAGCCACGAGCAGTACTTC. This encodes CASSLAGSHEQYF.

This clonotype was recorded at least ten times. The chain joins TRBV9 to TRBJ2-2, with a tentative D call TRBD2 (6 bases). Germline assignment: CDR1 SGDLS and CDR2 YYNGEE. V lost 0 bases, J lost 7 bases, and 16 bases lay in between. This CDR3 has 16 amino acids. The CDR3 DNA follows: TGTGCCAGCAGCGTAGAAGCGGGTACCAGAATCGGGGAGCTGTTTTTT. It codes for CASSVEAGTRIGELFF.

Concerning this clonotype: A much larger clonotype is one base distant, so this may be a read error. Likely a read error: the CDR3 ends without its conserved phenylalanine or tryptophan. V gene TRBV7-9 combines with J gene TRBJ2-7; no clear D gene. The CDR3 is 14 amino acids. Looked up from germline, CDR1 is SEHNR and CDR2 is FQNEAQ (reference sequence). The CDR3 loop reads CASSLVELSYEQYS. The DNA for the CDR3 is TGCGCCAGCAGCTTGGTCGAGCTATCCTACGAGCAGTACTCC.

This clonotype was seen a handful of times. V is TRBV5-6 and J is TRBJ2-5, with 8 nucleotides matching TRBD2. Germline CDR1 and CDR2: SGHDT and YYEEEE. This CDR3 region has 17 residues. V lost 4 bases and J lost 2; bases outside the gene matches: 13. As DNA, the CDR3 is TGTGCCAGCAGCCTTACGGGAACTAGCGGAAATCAAGAGACCCAGTACTTC. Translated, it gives CASSLTGTSGNQETQYF.

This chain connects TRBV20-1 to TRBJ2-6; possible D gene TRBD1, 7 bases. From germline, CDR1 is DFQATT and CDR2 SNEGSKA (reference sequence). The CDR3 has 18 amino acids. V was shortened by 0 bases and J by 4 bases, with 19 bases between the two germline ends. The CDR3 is CSARDSRRGAAGANVLTF. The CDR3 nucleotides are TGCAGTGCTAGAGATAGTCGCAGGGGGGCTGCCGGGGCCAACGTCCTGACTTTC.

CDR3 sequence reads: CASSPTGGSVNEQFF. The CDR3 DNA reads as TGTGCCAGCAGCCCCACCGGCGGGAGTGTCAATGAGCAGTTCTTC. V usage is TRBV7-3 and J usage is TRBJ2-7; 7 bases are a match to TRBD2. The DNA matches TRBJ2-1 better at its end, which makes the J call doubtful. Germline loops: CDR1 SGHTA, CDR2 FQGTGA. This CDR3 contains 15 residues.

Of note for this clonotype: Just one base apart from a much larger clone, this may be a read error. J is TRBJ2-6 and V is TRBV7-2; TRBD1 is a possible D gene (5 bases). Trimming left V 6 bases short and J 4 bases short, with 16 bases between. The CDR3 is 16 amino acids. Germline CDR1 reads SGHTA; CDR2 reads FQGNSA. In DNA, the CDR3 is TGTGCCAGCAGGCGAGTTCAGGGTGGAGGGGCCAACGTCCTGACTTTC. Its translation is CASRRVQGGGANVLTF.

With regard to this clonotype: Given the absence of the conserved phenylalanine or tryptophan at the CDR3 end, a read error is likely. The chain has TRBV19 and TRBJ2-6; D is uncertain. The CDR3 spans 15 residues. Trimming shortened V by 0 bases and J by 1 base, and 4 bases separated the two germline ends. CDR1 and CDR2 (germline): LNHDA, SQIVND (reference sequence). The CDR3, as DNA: TGTGCCAGTAGTATAGAGAGGTCTGGGGCCAACGTCCTGACTTCC. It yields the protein CASSIERSGANVLTS.

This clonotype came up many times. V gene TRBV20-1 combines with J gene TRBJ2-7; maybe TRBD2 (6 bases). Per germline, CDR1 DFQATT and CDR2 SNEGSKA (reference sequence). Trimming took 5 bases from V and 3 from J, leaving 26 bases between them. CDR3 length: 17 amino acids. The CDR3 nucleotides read TGCAGTGCTGCTCTCCCCAAAGTGATTTGGGGGGACTACGAGCAGTACTTC. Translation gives CSAALPKVIWGDYEQYF.